One sample yielded the 21 T cell receptor beta chains listed below, sequenced in a study of blood T cells in healthy people across ages. Using a J-beta primer mix together with a sample-barcoded 5' primer, a second PCR was run for roughly 7 to 11 cycles. Each CDR3 protein gets one entry after TCRdb re-called the 5' RACE reads with MiXCR. The data show about a million distinct CDR3 sequences, around two fifths seen once. The sample comprised blood. These receptors all stem from a man aged 18-30 years in good health.

The rearrangement links TRBV7-9 to TRBJ1-6; D not resolved. Looked up from germline, CDR1 is SEHNR and CDR2 is FQNEAQ (reference sequence). This CDR3 is built from 14 residues. V lost 3 bases and J lost 7, with 10 bases in between. This CDR3 reads CASSFWSGNSPLHF. In DNA form, the CDR3 reads TGTGCCAGCAGCTTTTGGTCGGGCAATTCACCCCTCCACTTT.

V and J are TRBV6-6 and TRBJ2-1; TRBD1 matches 9 bases. Germline loops: CDR1 MNHNY, CDR2 SVGAGI (reference sequence). CDR3 length: 14 residues. J gave up 6 bases and V 6 bases, and 6 bases lay outside the gene matches. The CDR3 DNA is TGTGCCAGCAGGGCCGGGACAGGGACCAATGAGCAGTTCTTC. Its translation: CASRAGTGTNEQFF.

This rearrangement joins TRBV19 to TRBJ1-1, with 7 bases matching TRBD1. Germline-derived CDR1 and CDR2 are LNHDA and SQIVND (reference sequence). Trimming took 7 bases from V and 8 from J; bases not matched to a gene: 16. The CDR3 runs to 15 residues. CDR3 in DNA: TGTGCCAGTACCCTAATCCGAGGGGGCACTTTGGAAGCTTTCTTT. Translated, it gives CASTLIRGGTLEAFF.

This clonotype was counted only a few times. The V and J genes are TRBV10-3 and TRBJ1-2; 8 bases line up with TRBD1. CDR1 ENHRY and CDR2 SYGVKD come from the germline V gene. V was pared by 11 bases and J by 5 bases, with 10 bases of the junction left unmatched. This CDR3 region has 13 residues. DNA for the CDR3: TGTGCCTCGACAGGGGACATTAATTATGGCTACACCTTC. It encodes CASTGDINYGYTF.

Worth noting for this clonotype: A much larger clone is a single base away; this may be a read error. The chain uses TRBV2 and TRBJ1-5; D is perhaps TRBD1 (6 bases). The CDR3 is 14 residues long. Deletions cut 6 bases from V and 4 bases from J, with 13 bases between. Germline CDR1 is SNHLY and CDR2 is FYNNEI. The CDR3 sequence is CASSPGTKNQPQHF. The CDR3 nucleotides read TGTGCCAGCAGCCCCGGGACAAAAAATCAGCCCCAGCATTTT.

This chain links TRBV10-3 with TRBJ2-1, with TRBD2 matching 9 bases. CDR1 and CDR2 from the germline V gene are ENHRY and SYGVKD. The CDR3 runs to 15 residues. The V gene end was trimmed by 0 bases and the J gene end by 5 bases; junction bases not matched to a gene: 2. The CDR3 region is CAISESTSGDNEQFF. CDR3 nucleotide sequence: TGTGCCATCAGTGAGTCGACTAGCGGTGACAATGAGCAGTTCTTC.

This clonotype has only a few counts. One end of the junction varies from germline; a read error may be responsible. J is TRBJ1-2 and V is TRBV3-1; D is undetermined. CDR3 length: 15 amino acids. Germline CDR1 LGHDT, CDR2 YNNKEL (reference sequence). CDR3 bases: TGTGCCAGCAGCCAAGACGGTAGTGCTAAGTATGGCTACACCTTC. Translation gives CASSQDGSAKYGYTF.

This chain links TRBV11-2 with TRBJ2-7, with TRBD1 matching 9 bases. The V gene's germline CDR1 is SGHAT and CDR2 FQNNGV. This CDR3 is built from 15 residues. Losses at the gene ends were 4 bases for V and 3 bases for J; bases not matched to a gene: 7. The CDR3 nucleotides read TGTGCCAGCAGCTACGGGACAGGGAAACACTACGAGCAGTACTTC. This sequence encodes CASSYGTGKHYEQYF.

This clonotype occurred many times. The rearrangement links TRBV27 to TRBJ2-7, with TRBD1 as a possible D gene (5 bases). Germline CDR1 is MNHEY and CDR2 is SMNVEV (reference sequence). The CDR3 spans 13 residues. The V end was cut by 4 bases, the J end by 4 bases, with 11 bases between. As DNA, the CDR3 is TGTGCCAGCAGTTCCGGACACTATTACGAGCAGTACTTC. It codes for CASSSGHYYEQYF.

The genes are TRBV20-1 and TRBJ2-1; D possibly matches TRBD1 or TRBD2 (5 bases each). The germline V gene has CDR1 DFQATT and CDR2 SNEGSKA (reference sequence). V shed 6 bases and J shed 3 bases, with 15 bases lying between them. This CDR3 comprises 14 residues. CDR3 loop: CSARDGQGYNEQFF. CDR3 nucleotides: TGCAGTGCCAGGGACGGCCAAGGCTACAATGAGCAGTTCTTC.

This clonotype was seen a handful of times. The chain has TRBV20-1 and TRBJ1-2; 8 bases agree with TRBD1. Germline assignment: CDR1 DFQATT and CDR2 SNEGSKA (reference sequence). This CDR3 is built from 15 residues. Trimming removed 7 bases from V and 2 bases from J; junction bases left unmatched: 12. CDR3 protein: CSGIDARGRNYGYTF. CDR3 sequence (DNA): TGCAGTGGTATAGACGCCAGGGGGCGAAACTATGGCTACACCTTC.

The CDR3 loop reads CASSDPLAGQGETQYF. As DNA, the CDR3 is TGTGCCAGCAGTGACCCCTTAGCGGGACAGGGAGAGACCCAGTACTTC. The V call is TRBV25-1, the J call TRBJ2-5; D is possibly TRBD1 (9 bases). This CDR3 is 16 amino acids long. Between the trimmed V and J ends, which lost 3 bases and 4 bases, there was a span of 18 bases. Germline-derived CDR1 and CDR2 are MGHDK and SYGVNS.

This chain connects TRBV10-3 to TRBJ1-5; D is uncertain. Germline V gene sequence: CDR1 ENHRY, CDR2 SYGVKD. V was clipped by 2 bases and J by 3 bases, with 8 bases between them. The CDR3 is made up of 14 amino acids. In DNA form, the CDR3 reads TGTGCCATCAGTGAGGGACGGTTCAATCAGCCCCAGCATTTT. Its translation is CAISEGRFNQPQHF.

This clonotype turned up a few times. The rearrangement links TRBV9 to TRBJ2-5; D is undetermined. V dropped 0 bases and J dropped 2 bases, with 11 bases sitting between them. The CDR3 spans 15 residues. Looked up from germline, CDR1 is SGDLS and CDR2 is YYNGEE. The CDR3 sequence is CASSVALGIQETQYF. The CDR3, as DNA: TGTGCCAGCAGCGTAGCTCTAGGTATACAAGAGACCCAGTACTTC.

This chain links TRBV7-9 with TRBJ2-1; D possibly matches TRBD1 or TRBD2 (5 bases each). Germline values: CDR1 SEHNR, CDR2 FQNEAQ (reference sequence). This CDR3 region has 13 residues. Between the trimmed V and J ends, which lost 4 bases and 7 bases, there was a span of 11 bases. This CDR3 reads CASSWSRENEQFF. The CDR3, as DNA: TGTGCCAGCAGCTGGAGCAGGGAGAATGAGCAGTTCTTC. The full variable domain, its missing parts supplied by reference TRBV7-9 and TRBJ2-1, is DTGVSQNPRHKITKRGQNVTFRCDPISEHNRLYWYRQTLGQGPEFLTYFQNEAQLEKSRLLSDRFSAERPKGSFSTLEIQRTEQGDSAMYLCASSWSRENEQFFGPGTRLTVL.

CDR3 sequence (DNA): TGCGCCAGCAGCCAAGCGTTACAGGGGTCTGGCACTGAAGCTTTCTTT. Translated, it gives CASSQALQGSGTEAFF. The rearrangement links TRBV4-1 to TRBJ1-1, with TRBD1 identical over 7 bases. The CDR3 runs to 16 residues. Germline loops: CDR1 MGHRA, CDR2 YSYEKL. The J segment lost 4 bases and the V segment lost 1 base, leaving 9 bases of the junction unmatched.

This clonotype was counted between two and nine times. The chain joins TRBV12-3 or TRBV12-4 to TRBJ2-1; D unclear. This CDR3 has 14 residues. V was cut by 3 bases and J by 5 bases, with 11 bases left in between. The CDR3 loop is CASSFLQIHNEQFF. The DNA for the CDR3 is TGTGCCAGCAGTTTTCTCCAGATCCACAATGAGCAGTTCTTC.

This clonotype appeared a few times. V and J are TRBV7-2 and TRBJ2-2; a possible D gene is TRBD2 (6 bases). Germline V gives CDR1 SGHTA, CDR2 FQGNSA. V dropped 2 bases and J dropped 4 bases, with 11 bases sitting between them. CDR3 length: 15 amino acids. In DNA, the CDR3 is TGTGCCAGCAGCTTACGGGGGATGGGCACCGGGGAGCTGTTTTTT. This codes for CASSLRGMGTGELFF. The entire variable domain, with the rest obtained from reference TRBV7-2 and TRBJ2-2, is as follows: GAGVSQSPSNKVTEKGKDVELRCDPISGHTALYWYRQSLGQGLEFLIYFQGNSAPDKSGLPSDRFSAERTGGSVSTLTIQRTQQEDSAVYLCASSLRGMGTGELFFGEGSRLTVL.

The chain uses TRBV12-3 or TRBV12-4 and TRBJ2-3; TRBD2 matches at 10 bases. With V trimmed by 8 bases and J by 5 bases, 4 bases remained unmatched. This CDR3 has 13 amino acids. The CDR3 DNA reads TGTGCCAGCCGAGCGGGGGGGGGAGATACGCAGTATTTT. This sequence encodes CASRAGGGDTQYF.

This chain joins TRBV7-2 and TRBJ1-2; D gene unclear. This CDR3 is built from 14 residues. Germline CDR1 SGHTA, CDR2 FQGNSA. The V gene lost 5 bases and the J gene lost 0 bases, with 10 bases spanning the gap. The CDR3 reads CASSPGISNYGYTF. For the CDR3, the DNA is TGTGCCAGCAGCCCTGGGATATCTAACTATGGCTACACCTTC.

The chain has TRBV5-1 and TRBJ2-7; 8 nucleotides match TRBD1. The length of the CDR3 is 16 residues. The trim removed 4 bases at V and 7 bases at J, leaving 16 bases unmatched. From germline, CDR1 is SGHRS and CDR2 YFSETQ. CDR3 loop: CASSPEPTGGRNEQYF. CDR3 in DNA: TGCGCCAGCAGCCCGGAACCCACAGGGGGTAGAAATGAGCAGTACTTC.